What follows describes a single TCR beta chain. It has no known antigen specificity. Base qualities are not provided; no much larger clone lies one nucleotide away. In the paper's terms, the time point label means: week 47, end of study. Each vaccine dose, consisting of 300 ug of a 20-mer mutant IDH1 peptide in Montanide, was administered subcutaneously with topical imiquimod. Across visits V03 through V10, patients got a total of eight vaccinations, given in weeks 1, 3, 5, 7, 11, 15, 19 and 23. All donors had newly diagnosed IDH1-mutant astrocytomas of WHO grade 3 or 4 that showed loss of nuclear ATRX. The samples were drawn from NOA16, a multicentre, single-arm, open-label phase I trial in Germany that tested a mutant IDH1 peptide vaccine in humans for the first time. Genomic DNA for TCRB sequencing was isolated from EDTA blood with the DNeasy Blood and Tissue Kit. The library was obtained by the immunoSEQ multiplex PCR assay. Following the manufacturer's protocol, the hsTCRB Kit was used to amplify rearranged TCR beta chain sequences. Sequencing of TCRB libraries was carried out on an Illumina MiSeq. The authors' analysis ran thus. The kit vendor's proprietary platform handled demultiplexing, trimming and gene mapping. Held by TCRdb, this immuneACCESS table contains in-frame sequences only and omits some clones. Under half of the omission traces to an unresolved V gene where checked; the cause of the rest is unknown. V, J and clone size derive from that table, while D and trimming were established from the DNA sequence. Counted in this sample were tens of thousands of clones; approximately 90% of them appeared once. The ten biggest clones cover around 12% of the sample.

This sample was included in a study of a mutant IDH1 vaccine in newly diagnosed glioma (dated by TCRdb to about 2021). Background on the whole study: In the chemotherapy-containing groups, vaccination started alongside temozolomide cycles, whereas in patients who had radiotherapy alone it started 4-6 weeks after radiotherapy. Of the roughly 33 treated patients, roughly 60% were male and approximately 40% were female, and the mean age was roughly 38 years. Before enrollment, most patients had been given radiochemotherapy with temozolomide as standard therapy, while the rest had received either radiotherapy alone or temozolomide alone. Peripheral blood was drawn at six visits: V03 (baseline), V05, V07, V10, V12 and V13. Longitudinal TCRB deep sequencing was done for about two dozen treated patients, wherever samples were available for exploratory analyses. The week-35 safety follow-up was designated visit V12, and the week-47 end of study was designated visit V13.

General findings and caveats noted by the study authors: It was noted by the authors that analyses of patient blood samples could not be reproduced owing to sample limitations. PBMC samples for TCRB deep sequencing were selected based on availability. Changes in the top peripheral T cell clonotypes picked up by TCRB sequencing did not appear to be linked to pseudoprogression. Across multiple MHC alleles, vaccine-induced immune responses were seen in around 93% of patients.

The trim is 1 base for V and 0 bases for J, with a gap of 8 bases between the germline ends. Taken from cysteine to phenylalanine, the CDR3 has 15 residues. Left in the record is the CDR3 DNA by itself, 45 bases read in frame from the first base. CDR1 PRHDT and CDR2 FYEKMQ are derived from the germline V gene (reference sequence). The rearrangement joined TRBV13 to TRBJ2-3; no D gene call is confident. This clonotype was obtained from a woman aged 25 to 39 with glioma. The sequencing used PBMCs, collected from a glioma patient whose treatment included an IDH1 peptide vaccine. The nucleotide sequence is given as TGTGCCAGCAGCTTAGATCCGGGCAGCACAGATACGCAGTATTTT. Its product reads: CASSLDPGSTDTQYF.